These 5 T cell receptor beta chains originate from one sample sequenced in a study of shared clonotypes between healthy human individuals. Generated by immunoSEQ multiplex PCR, the TCRdb table keeps only in-frame clones and is missing some. The sample holds 150,000 to 200,000 clones; about 93% are singletons and the top ten take 0.067%. The specimen sequenced was naive CD4+ T cells sorted from blood. Specified subset: CD45RA+ positively selected. The receptor set was obtained from a woman aged 30 to 39 in good health.

This rearrangement joins TRBV27 to TRBJ2-7, with 8 bases lining up with TRBD2. There are 16 residues in the CDR3. The germline CDR1 and CDR2 sequences are MNHEY and SMNVEV (reference sequence). Losses at the gene ends were 8 bases for V and 0 bases for J; bases not matched to a gene: 12. The CDR3 region has the DNA TGTGCCAGCCAGAAGTCGCGGGGGGTAAGCTCCTACGAGCAGTACTTC. It translates to CASQKSRGVSSYEQYF.

The gene calls are TRBV19 and TRBJ2-7, with TRBD1 matching over 9 bases. This CDR3 has 18 amino acids. The trim removed 0 bases at V and 3 bases at J, leaving 12 bases unmatched. Germline lookup yields CDR1 LNHDA and CDR2 SQIVND (reference sequence). The CDR3 is CASSIEVQGALSVYEQYF. In nucleotides, the CDR3 is TGTGCCAGTAGTATAGAGGTACAGGGGGCGCTTTCGGTCTACGAGCAGTACTTC.

J is TRBJ1-1 and V is TRBV5-4; 10 nucleotides agree with TRBD1. Germline loops: CDR1 SGHNT, CDR2 YYREEE (reference sequence). The CDR3 runs to 17 residues. V was pared by 3 bases and J by 0 bases, with 8 bases of the junction left unmatched. The CDR3 sequence: CASSSPLGQGMNTEAFF. CDR3 bases: TGTGCCAGCAGCTCCCCATTGGGACAGGGGATGAACACTGAAGCTTTCTTT.

The chain links TRBV27 to TRBJ2-5, with a weak D call TRBD1 (6 bases). The J call may be faulty, since TRBJ2-7 better matches the DNA end. Germline loops: CDR1 MNHEY, CDR2 SMNVEV (reference sequence). The CDR3 runs 15 residues. The CDR3 is CASSLRGRLLYEQYF. The DNA of the CDR3 is TGTGCCAGCAGTTTGAGGGGGAGACTCCTTTACGAGCAGTACTTC.

The V call is TRBV2, the J call TRBJ2-7; 9 nucleotides line up with TRBD1. With 6 bases clipped from V and 3 bases from J, the junction kept 3 bases outside the gene matches. The CDR3 extends over 13 amino acids. Per the germline V gene, CDR1 is SNHLY and CDR2 is FYNNEI. CDR3 residues: CASRAGQGYEQYF. The CDR3 coding sequence is TGTGCCAGCAGGGCGGGACAGGGCTACGAGCAGTACTTC.